The rows below give T cell receptor beta chains drawn from one sample of a study of control samples from healthy donors and cancer patients. Assay: immunoSEQ multiplex PCR; the TCRdb copy retains only in-frame clones and omits some. The table has 80,000 to 100,000 clones, just under 95% seen once. Sequenced: blood. The receptors come from a human donor in good health. The donor label of this sample is uncertain. The CDR3 runs from the conserved cysteine through the conserved F or W. Fields, in order: V gene, J gene, CDR3 protein.

>TRBV5-1|TRBJ2-2
CASSWTVTGELFF
>TRBV6-1|TRBJ2-7
CASSEVLKPYEQYF
>TRBV12-3/TRBV12-4|TRBJ2-6
CASSSGANVLTF
>TRBV15|TRBJ1-2
CATSSLAGDRGGYGYTF
>TRBV28|TRBJ1-4
CASSLLNGGKLFF
>TRBV15|TRBJ1-1
CATSRDKGGNTEAFF
>TRBV2|TRBJ2-1
CASKGATYNEQFF
>TRBV28|TRBJ2-6
CASSEQISGANVLTF
>TRBV6-5|TRBJ2-2
CASRGEGDVGELFF
>TRBV5-6|TRBJ1-1
CASSHGGDQRKVAFF
>TRBV3-1/TRBV3-2|TRBJ2-7
CASSQEPWKRYEQYF
>TRBV5-1|TRBJ2-1
CASSLLERGAYNEQFF
>TRBV11-2|TRBJ2-1
CASSVNRGQYNEQFF
>TRBV11-2|TRBJ1-2
CASSLGRDGYTF
>TRBV24-1|TRBJ1-1
CATSDFGNTEAFF
>TRBV7-3|TRBJ2-1
CASSQDRHNEQFF
>TRBV19|TRBJ1-3
CASSITGTGNTIYF
>TRBV6-1|TRBJ1-5
CASSDRGREPQHF
>TRBV15|TRBJ1-4
CATSRVSLNEKLFF
>TRBV7-6|TRBJ1-3
CASSPRPGTGVSGNTIYF
>TRBV11-3|TRBJ1-4
CASSLGPGQILNEKLFF
>TRBV14|TRBJ1-1
CASSQSSQHTEAFF
>TRBV11-2|TRBJ1-4
CASSPQQGRVANEKLFF
>TRBV5-1|TRBJ1-1
CASSLWGDGNTEAFF
>TRBV12-3/TRBV12-4|TRBJ2-3
CASSLTDTQYF
>TRBV27|TRBJ2-7
CASTWGSHREQYF
>TRBV6-1|TRBJ1-1
CASSENGWMNTEAFF
>TRBV14|TRBJ2-1
CASSRRDYNEQFF